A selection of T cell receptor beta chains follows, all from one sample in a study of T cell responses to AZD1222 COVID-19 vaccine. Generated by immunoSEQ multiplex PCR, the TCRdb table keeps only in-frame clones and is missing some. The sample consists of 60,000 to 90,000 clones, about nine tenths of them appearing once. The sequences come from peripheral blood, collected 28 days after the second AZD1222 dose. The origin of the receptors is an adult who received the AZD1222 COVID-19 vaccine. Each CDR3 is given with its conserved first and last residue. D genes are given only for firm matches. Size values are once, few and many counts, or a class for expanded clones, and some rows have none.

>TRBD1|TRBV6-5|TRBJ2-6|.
TGTGCCAGCAGCTTCGACAGGGCTGGGGCCAACGTCCTGACTTTC
CASSFDRAGANVLTF
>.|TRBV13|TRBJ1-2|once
TGTGCCAGCAGCTTAGGGTCGATCCACTATGGCTACACCTTC
CASSLGSIHYGYTF
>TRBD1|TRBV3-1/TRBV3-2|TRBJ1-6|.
TGTGCCAGCAGCCGAGCCGGGACAGGGAATTCACCCCTCCACTTT
CASSRAGTGNSPLHF
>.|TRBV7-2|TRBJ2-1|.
TGTGCCAGCAGCTTATACGCGACGGGCGAATACAATGAGCAGTTCTTC
CASSLYATGEYNEQFF
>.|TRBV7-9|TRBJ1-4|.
TGTGCCAGCAGCTTGGGACACCTAGGAAGGAAACTGTTTTTT
CASSLGHLGRKLFF
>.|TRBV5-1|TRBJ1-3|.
TGCGCCAGCAGCTTGGTTGGGGACTACTCTGGAAACACCATATATTTT
CASSLVGDYSGNTIYF
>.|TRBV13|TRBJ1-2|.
TGTGCCAGCAGCCCCCCGACCCAGCAGGGCAACTATGGCTACACCTTC
CASSPPTQQGNYGYTF
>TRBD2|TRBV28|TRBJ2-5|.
TGTGCCAGCAGTTTGGGGGGGACGGTCTACCAAGAGACCCAGTACTTC
CASSLGGTVYQETQYF
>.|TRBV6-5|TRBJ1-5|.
TGTGCCACGGGGGGGAGGTTCGGGCAGCCCCAGCATTTT
CATGGRFGQPQHF
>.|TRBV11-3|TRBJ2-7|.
TGTGCCAGCAGCTGGGGGGACTCCCGCCCAGGGCAGTACTTC
CASSWGDSRPGQYF
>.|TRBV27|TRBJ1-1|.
TGTGCCAGCACCCCGTCCCGGACTGTGAACACTGAAGCTTTCTTT
CASTPSRTVNTEAFF
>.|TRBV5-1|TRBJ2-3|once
TGCGCCAGCAGCGAACTCATAGCGGTGCAAGGAGATACGCAGTATTTT
CASSELIAVQGDTQYF
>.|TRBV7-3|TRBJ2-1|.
TGTGCCAGCAGCTTATCCGGGGCGGGTTACGATGAGCAGTTCTTC
CASSLSGAGYDEQFF
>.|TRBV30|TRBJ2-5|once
TGTGCCTGGAGCCCTCCCGGACTCGAGCTAGGGACCCAGTACTTC
CAWSPPGLELGTQYF
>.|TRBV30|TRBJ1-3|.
TGTGCCTGGAGTTGGGGGCCCGGGTTCACCATATATTTT
CAWSWGPGFTIYF
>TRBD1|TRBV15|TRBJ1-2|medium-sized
TGTGCCACCAGCAGAGGACTAGGGGGCACTGGTGGCTACACCTTC
CATSRGLGGTGGYTF
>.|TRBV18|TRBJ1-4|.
TGTGCCAGCTCACCCCGAACAGGAGATGAAAAACTGTTTTTT
CASSPRTGDEKLFF
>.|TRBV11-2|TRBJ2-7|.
TGTGCCAGCAGCTTAAACTGGGGACACCTTATTTACGAGCAGTACTTC
CASSLNWGHLIYEQYF
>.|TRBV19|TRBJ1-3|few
TGTGCCAGTAAGGCGGCTGTCTCTGGAAACACCATATATTTT
CASKAAVSGNTIYF
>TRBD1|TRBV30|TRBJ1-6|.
TGTGCCTGGAGTGGGGACAGCTATAATTCACCCCTCCACTTT
CAWSGDSYNSPLHF
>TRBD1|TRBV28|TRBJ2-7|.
TGTGCCAGCAGCCTAACTCAGGGGGCAAGGGGAGTTTCCTACGAGCAGTACTTC
CASSLTQGARGVSYEQYF
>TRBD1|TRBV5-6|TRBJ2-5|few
TGTGCCAGCAGCTTGGTAGACAGGGACCAAGAGACCCAGTACTTC
CASSLVDRDQETQYF
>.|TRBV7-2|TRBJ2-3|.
TGTGCCAGCAGCCCTCTCTTGGGGCAAGGGAATACGCAGTATTTT
CASSPLLGQGNTQYF
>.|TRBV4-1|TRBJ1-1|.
TGCGCCAGCAGCTCTCCGACAGGCGCGGGCACTGAAGCTTTCTTT
CASSSPTGAGTEAFF
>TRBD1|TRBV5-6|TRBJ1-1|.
TGTGCCAGCAGCTTGGTCGGGACAGGGTCTGAAGCTTTCTTT
CASSLVGTGSEAFF
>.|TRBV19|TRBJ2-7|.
TGTGCCAGCCGACCTTACTCGAGCTCCTACGAGCAGTACTTC
CASRPYSSSYEQYF
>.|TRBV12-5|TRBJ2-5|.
TGTGCTAGTGCCCCCAGGGGAGTCCGGGAGACCCAGTACTTC
CASAPRGVRETQYF
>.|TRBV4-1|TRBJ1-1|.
TGCGCCAGCAGCCTGGGACGGCTGAACACTGAAGCTTTCTTT
CASSLGRLNTEAFF
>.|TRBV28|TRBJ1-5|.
TGTGCCAGCAGTTTCCCTGGAGGGCCCCAGCATTTT
CASSFPGGPQHF
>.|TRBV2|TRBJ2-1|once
TGTGCCAGCAGTGGCGGGACTCGCGCTGGCGATGAGCAGTTCTTC
CASSGGTRAGDEQFF
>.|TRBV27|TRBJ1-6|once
TGTGCCAGCGCCTTTTCCTGGGCGGCGGATTCACCCCTCCACTTT
CASAFSWAADSPLHF
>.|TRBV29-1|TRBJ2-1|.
TGCAGCGTTGCCGGACCGGCCTACAATGAGCAGTTCTTC
CSVAGPAYNEQFF
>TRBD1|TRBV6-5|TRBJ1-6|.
TGTGCCAGCAGTCTAGGGACAGGGGTTTACTCACCCCTCCACTTT
CASSLGTGVYSPLHF
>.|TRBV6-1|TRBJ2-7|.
TGTGCCAGCAGTGAAGCTATCCACGAGCAGTACTTC
CASSEAIHEQYF
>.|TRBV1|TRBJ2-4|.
TGCACCAGCAGCCAAGCTGCTCTAGCCAAAAACATTCAGTACTTC
CTSSQAALAKNIQYF
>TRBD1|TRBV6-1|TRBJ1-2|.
TGTGCCAGCAGTGAATACTGGGCCCAGGGGGTTTTAGCTAACTATGGCTACACCTTC
CASSEYWAQGVLANYGYTF
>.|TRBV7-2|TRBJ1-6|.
TGTGCCAGCAGCTTAGATGTGGGGGGCTCCTATAATTCACCCCTCCACTTT
CASSLDVGGSYNSPLHF
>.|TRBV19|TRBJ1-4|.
TGTGCCAGTAGTATAGACAATGAAAAACTGTTTTTT
CASSIDNEKLFF
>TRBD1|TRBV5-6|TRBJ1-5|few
TGTGCCAGCAGCTTGGGCAGGGGGTACCAGCCCCAGCATTTT
CASSLGRGYQPQHF
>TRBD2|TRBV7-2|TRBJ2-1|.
TGTGCCAGCAGCTTCCGGACTAGCGGAGGTGAGCAGTTCTTC
CASSFRTSGGEQFF